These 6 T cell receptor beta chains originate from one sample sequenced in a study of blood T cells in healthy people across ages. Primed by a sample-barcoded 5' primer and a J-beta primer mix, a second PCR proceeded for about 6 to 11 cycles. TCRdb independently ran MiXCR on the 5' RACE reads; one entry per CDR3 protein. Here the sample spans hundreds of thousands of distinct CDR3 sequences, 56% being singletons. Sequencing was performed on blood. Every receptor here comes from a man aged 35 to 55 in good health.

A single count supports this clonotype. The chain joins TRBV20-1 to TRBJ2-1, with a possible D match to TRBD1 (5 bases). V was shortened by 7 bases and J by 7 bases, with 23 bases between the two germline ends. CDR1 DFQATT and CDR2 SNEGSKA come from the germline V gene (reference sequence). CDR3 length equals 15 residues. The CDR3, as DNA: TGCAGTGTTAAGCCGTTTGGGGCCTCACAGAATGAGCAGTTCTTC. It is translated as CSVKPFGASQNEQFF.

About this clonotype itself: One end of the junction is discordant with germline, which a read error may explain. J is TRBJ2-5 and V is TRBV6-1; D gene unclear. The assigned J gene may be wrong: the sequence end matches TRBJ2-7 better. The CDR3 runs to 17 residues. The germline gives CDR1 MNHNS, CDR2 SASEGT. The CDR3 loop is CVSSLFPIGQRNYEQYF. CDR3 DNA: TGTGTCAGCAGTCTCTTCCCCATCGGGCAGCGTAATTACGAGCAGTACTTC.

CDR3 in DNA: TGTGCCAGCAGTCCCCTGGGGGGGCGATACGAGCAGTACTTC. This translates into CASSPLGGRYEQYF. The chain has TRBV27 and TRBJ2-7; D possibly corresponds to TRBD2 (7 bases). The V gene lost 5 bases and the J gene lost 4 bases, with 15 bases spanning the gap. The CDR3 sequence is 14 residues long. Germline-derived CDR1 and CDR2 are MNHEY and SMNVEV (reference sequence).

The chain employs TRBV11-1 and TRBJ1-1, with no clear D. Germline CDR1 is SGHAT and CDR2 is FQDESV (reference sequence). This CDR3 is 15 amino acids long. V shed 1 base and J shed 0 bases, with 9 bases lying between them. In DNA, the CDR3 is TGTGCCAGCAGCTTAGTTAAGGGCCTGAACACTGAAGCTTTCTTT. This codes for CASSLVKGLNTEAFF.

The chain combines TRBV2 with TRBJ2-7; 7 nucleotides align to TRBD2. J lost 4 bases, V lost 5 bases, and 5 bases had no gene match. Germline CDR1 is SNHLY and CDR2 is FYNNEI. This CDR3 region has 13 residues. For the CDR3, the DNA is TGTGCCAGCAGTTTCGGACTAGAGTACGAGCAGTACTTC. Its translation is CASSFGLEYEQYF. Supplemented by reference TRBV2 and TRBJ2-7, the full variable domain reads EPEVTQTPSHQVTQMGQEVILRCVPISNHLYFYWYRQILGQKVEFLVSFYNNEISEKSEIFDDQFSVERPDGSNFTLKIRSTKLEDSAMYFCASSFGLEYEQYFGPGTRLTVT.

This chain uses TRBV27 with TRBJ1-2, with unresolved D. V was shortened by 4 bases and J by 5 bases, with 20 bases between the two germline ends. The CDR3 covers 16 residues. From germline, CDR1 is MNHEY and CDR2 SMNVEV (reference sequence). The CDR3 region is CASSSRTREDVYGYTF. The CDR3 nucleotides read TGTGCCAGCAGTTCCAGGACCCGGGAAGATGTTTATGGCTACACCTTC.